The rows below give T cell receptor beta chains drawn from one sample of a study of early T cells in non-severe SARS-CoV-2 infection. TCRdb passed the 5' RACE reads through MiXCR, listing each CDR3 protein once. The sample consists of around 65,000 distinct CDR3 sequences, roughly 12% of them appearing once. The source material was whole blood, sampled at baseline. The receptors here all came from an adult who was a healthcare worker with PCR-confirmed SARS-CoV-2 infection or an uninfected control (not recorded which). Each CDR3 is given with its conserved first and last residue. A D gene is named only where the DNA matches it firmly. Size values are once, few and many counts, or a class for expanded clones, and some rows have none.

D	size	J	V	DNA	CDR3
NA	many	TRBJ2-1	TRBV19	TGTGCCAGTAGTATTCTGGAGGGGAGCTCCTACAATGAGCAGTTCTTC	CASSILEGSSYNEQFF
NA	NA	TRBJ2-3	TRBV12-3/TRBV12-4	TGTGCCAGCGTAATGTCTCGGCAGATAAGCACAGATACGCAGTATTTT	CASVMSRQISTDTQYF
NA	NA	TRBJ2-3	TRBV24-1	TGTGCCACCAGTGATTCGGACAGTCGCACAGATACGCAGTATTTT	CATSDSDSRTDTQYF
TRBD1	few	TRBJ1-2	TRBV18	TGTGCCAGCTCACCTTCGACAGGGACTGTCTATGGCTACACCTTC	CASSPSTGTVYGYTF
NA	few	TRBJ2-2	TRBV28	TGTGCCAGCACGCTTAATGGGGGATGGGACACCGGGGAGCTGTTTTTT	CASTLNGGWDTGELFF
TRBD2	NA	TRBJ2-7	TRBV10-2	TGCGCCAGCAGTGAGTCGGGGACTAAAGTTAGCAGCTCCTACGAGCAGTACTTC	CASSESGTKVSSSYEQYF
TRBD1	NA	TRBJ2-2	TRBV2	TGTGCCAGCAGTGGGACAGGGGGCCACACCGGGGAGCTGTTTTTT	CASSGTGGHTGELFF
NA	NA	TRBJ1-1	TRBV7-7	TGTGCTAGCAGCCAAGGAGAGAACACTGAAGCTTTCTTT	CASSQGENTEAFF
NA	many	TRBJ1-3	TRBV20-1	TGCAGTGCTAGAGATGCGTCTGGAAACACCATATATTTT	CSARDASGNTIYF
TRBD2	few	TRBJ2-3	TRBV20-1	TGCAGTGCTCCGATAACAGCGGGAGTGGCAGATACGCAGTATTTT	CSAPITAGVADTQYF
TRBD2	few	TRBJ2-1	TRBV7-2	TGTGCCAGCAGCTTAGATTATGGACTAGGTTTGTACAATGAGCAGTTCTTC	CASSLDYGLGLYNEQFF
TRBD1	NA	TRBJ1-6	TRBV27	TGTGCCAGCAGGTCGACAGGGCTGGGCTCACCCCTCCACTTT	CASRSTGLGSPLHF
TRBD1	NA	TRBJ2-5	TRBV29-1	TGCAGCGTTGCTTCGACAGGGGGCGGGGGAGAGACCCAGTACTTC	CSVASTGGGGETQYF
NA	few	TRBJ2-6	TRBV10-1	TGCGCCAGCAGCCCCGGGAGCTCTGGGGCCAACGTCCTGACTTTC	CASSPGSSGANVLTF
TRBD2	few	TRBJ2-7	TRBV7-6	TGTGCCAGCAGCTTAGCGCTAGCGGGGGAGTCCTACGAGCAGTACTTC	CASSLALAGESYEQYF
NA	NA	TRBJ1-4	TRBV11-2	TGTGCCAGCAGCCCCAGGGAAGCTAATGAAAAACTGTTTTTT	CASSPREANEKLFF
NA	few	TRBJ2-7	TRBV7-4	TGTGCCAGCAGCTTAGTCCGGGCCCGGCAGAACGAGCAGTACTTC	CASSLVRARQNEQYF